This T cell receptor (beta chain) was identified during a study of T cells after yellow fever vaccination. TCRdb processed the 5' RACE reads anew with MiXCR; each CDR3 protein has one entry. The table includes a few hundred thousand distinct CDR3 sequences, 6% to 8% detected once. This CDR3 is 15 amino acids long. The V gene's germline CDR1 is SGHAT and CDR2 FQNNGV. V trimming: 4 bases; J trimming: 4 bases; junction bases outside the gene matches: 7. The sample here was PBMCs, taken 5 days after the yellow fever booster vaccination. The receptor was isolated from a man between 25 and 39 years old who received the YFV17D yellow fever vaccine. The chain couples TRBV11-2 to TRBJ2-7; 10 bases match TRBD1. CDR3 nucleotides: TGTGCCAGCAGCTCATCGACAGGGGGCATGTACGAGCAGTACTTC. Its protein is CASSSSTGGMYEQYF.